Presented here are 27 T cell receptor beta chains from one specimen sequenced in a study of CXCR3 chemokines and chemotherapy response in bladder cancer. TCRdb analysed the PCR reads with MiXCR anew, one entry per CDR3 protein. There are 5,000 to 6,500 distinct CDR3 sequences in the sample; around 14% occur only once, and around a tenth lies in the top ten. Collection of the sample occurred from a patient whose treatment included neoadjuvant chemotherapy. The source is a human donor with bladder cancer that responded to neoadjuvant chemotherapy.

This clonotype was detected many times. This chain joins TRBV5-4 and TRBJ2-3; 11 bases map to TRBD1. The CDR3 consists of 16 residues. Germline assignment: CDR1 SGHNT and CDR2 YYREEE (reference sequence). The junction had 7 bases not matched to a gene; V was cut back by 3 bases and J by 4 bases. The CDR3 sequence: CASSSIRTGGSDTQYF. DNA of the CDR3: TGTGCCAGCAGCTCGATAAGGACAGGGGGCTCAGATACGCAGTATTTT.

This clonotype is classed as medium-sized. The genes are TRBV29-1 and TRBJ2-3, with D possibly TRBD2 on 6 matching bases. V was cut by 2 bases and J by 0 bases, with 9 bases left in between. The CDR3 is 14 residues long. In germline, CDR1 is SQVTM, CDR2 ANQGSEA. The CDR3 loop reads CSVELGLSTDTQYF. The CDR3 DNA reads TGCAGCGTTGAACTGGGACTCAGCACAGATACGCAGTATTTT.

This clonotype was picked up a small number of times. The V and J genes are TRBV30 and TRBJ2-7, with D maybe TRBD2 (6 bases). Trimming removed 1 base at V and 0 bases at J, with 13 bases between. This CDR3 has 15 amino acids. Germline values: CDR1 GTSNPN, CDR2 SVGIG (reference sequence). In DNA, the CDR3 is TGTGCCTGGAGTGACTGGGGACTCCACTCCTACGAGCAGTACTTC. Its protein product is CAWSDWGLHSYEQYF.

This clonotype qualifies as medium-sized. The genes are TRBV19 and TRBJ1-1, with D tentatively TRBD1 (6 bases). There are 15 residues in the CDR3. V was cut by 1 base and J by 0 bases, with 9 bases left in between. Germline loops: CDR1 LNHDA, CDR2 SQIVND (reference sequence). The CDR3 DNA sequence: TGTGCCAGTAGTATAGGACAGGCCGTGAACACTGAAGCTTTCTTT. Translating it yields CASSIGQAVNTEAFF.

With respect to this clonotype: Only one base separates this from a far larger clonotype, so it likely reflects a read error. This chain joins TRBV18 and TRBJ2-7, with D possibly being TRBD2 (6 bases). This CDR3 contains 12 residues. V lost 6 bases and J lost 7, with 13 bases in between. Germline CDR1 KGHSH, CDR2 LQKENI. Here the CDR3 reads CASSHGGNEQYF. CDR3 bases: TGTGCCAGCTCCCACGGGGGTAATGAGCAGTACTTC.

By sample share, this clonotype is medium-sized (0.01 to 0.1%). In DNA, the CDR3 is TGTGCCAGCACAGGGGGACCTTGGGGCGGCTACACCTTC. It specifies CASTGGPWGGYTF. The chain has TRBV5-4 and TRBJ1-2, with 7 positions matching TRBD1. Germline CDR1 and CDR2: SGHNT and YYREEE (reference sequence). V was pared by 6 bases and J by 8 bases, with 10 bases of the junction left unmatched. The CDR3 length is 13 residues.

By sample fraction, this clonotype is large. The DNA for the CDR3 is TGTGCCATCAGTGAGTCACTAGCGGGAGGTAATGAGCAGTTCTTC. It is translated as CAISESLAGGNEQFF. The rearrangement links TRBV10-3 to TRBJ2-1, with 12 bases aligning to TRBD2. Germline V lookup: CDR1 ENHRY, CDR2 SYGVKD. Losses at the gene ends were 0 bases for V and 7 bases for J; bases not matched to a gene: 1. This CDR3 is 15 amino acids long.

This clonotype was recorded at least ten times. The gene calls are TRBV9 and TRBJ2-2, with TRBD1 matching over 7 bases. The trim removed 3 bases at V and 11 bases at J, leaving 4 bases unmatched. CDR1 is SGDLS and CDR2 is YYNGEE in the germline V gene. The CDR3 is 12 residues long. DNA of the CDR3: TGTGCCAGCAGCGAGGGGGCGGGCGAGCTGTTTTTT. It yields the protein CASSEGAGELFF. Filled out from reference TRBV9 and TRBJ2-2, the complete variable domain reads DSGVTQTPKHLITATGQRVTLRCSPRSGDLSVYWYQQSLDQGLQFLIQYYNGEERAKGNILERFSAQQFPDLHSELNLSSLELGDSALYFCASSEGAGELFFGEGSRLTVL.

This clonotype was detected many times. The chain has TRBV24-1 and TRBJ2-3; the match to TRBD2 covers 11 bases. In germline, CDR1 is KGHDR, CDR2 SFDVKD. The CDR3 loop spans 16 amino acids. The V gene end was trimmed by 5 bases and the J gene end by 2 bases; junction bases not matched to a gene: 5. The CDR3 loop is CATSGGLAEITDTQYF. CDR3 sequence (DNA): TGTGCCACCAGTGGGGGACTAGCGGAGATCACAGATACGCAGTATTTT.

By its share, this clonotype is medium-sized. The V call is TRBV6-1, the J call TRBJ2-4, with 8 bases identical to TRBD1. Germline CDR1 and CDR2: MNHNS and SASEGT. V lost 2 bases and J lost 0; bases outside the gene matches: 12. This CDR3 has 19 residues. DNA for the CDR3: TGTGCCAGCAGTGAACGGGCAGGGGGCTTCGAATTAGCCAAAAACATTCAGTACTTC. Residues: CASSERAGGFELAKNIQYF.

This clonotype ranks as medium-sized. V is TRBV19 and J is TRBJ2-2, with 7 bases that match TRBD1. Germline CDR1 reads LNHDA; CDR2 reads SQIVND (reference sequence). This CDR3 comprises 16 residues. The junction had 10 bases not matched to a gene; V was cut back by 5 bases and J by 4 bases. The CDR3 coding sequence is TGTGCCAGTAGTCCTCAAACAGGGGCCTCCACCGGGGAGCTGTTTTTT. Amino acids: CASSPQTGASTGELFF.

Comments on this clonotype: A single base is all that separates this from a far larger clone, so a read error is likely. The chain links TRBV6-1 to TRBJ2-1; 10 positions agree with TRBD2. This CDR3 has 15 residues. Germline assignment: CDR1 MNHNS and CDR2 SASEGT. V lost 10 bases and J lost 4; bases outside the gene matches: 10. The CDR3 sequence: CAIRGSSGGYNEQFF. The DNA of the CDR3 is TGTGCCATCAGGGGGTCTAGCGGGGGTTACAATGAGCAGTTCTTC.

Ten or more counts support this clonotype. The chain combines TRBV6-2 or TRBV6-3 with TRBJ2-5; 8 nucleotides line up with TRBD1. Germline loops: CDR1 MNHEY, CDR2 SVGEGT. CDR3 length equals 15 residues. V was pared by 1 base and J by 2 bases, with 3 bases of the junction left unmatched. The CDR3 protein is CASSYLTGGQETQYF. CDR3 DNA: TGTGCCAGCAGTTACTTAACAGGGGGTCAAGAGACCCAGTACTTC.

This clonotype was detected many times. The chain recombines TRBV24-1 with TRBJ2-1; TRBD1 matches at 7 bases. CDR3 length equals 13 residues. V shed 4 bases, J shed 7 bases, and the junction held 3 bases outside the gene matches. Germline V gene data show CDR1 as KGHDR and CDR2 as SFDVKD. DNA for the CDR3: TGTGCCACCAGTGACTTCAGGGGGAATGAGCAGTTCTTC. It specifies CATSDFRGNEQFF.

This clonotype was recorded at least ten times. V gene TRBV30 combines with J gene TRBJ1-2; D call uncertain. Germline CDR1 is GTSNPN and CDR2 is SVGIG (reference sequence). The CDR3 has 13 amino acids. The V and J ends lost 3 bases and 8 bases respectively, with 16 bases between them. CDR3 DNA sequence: TGTGCCTGGAGGCTACCGGGTGCTGGAGGCTACACCTTC. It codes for CAWRLPGAGGYTF.

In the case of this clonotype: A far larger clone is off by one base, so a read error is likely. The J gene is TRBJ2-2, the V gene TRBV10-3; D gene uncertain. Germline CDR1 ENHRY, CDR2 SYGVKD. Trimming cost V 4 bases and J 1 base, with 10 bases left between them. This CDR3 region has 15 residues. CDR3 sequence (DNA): TGTGCCATCAGTGCTCTGGCCTTGAACACCGGGGAGCTGTTTTTT. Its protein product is CAISALALNTGELFF.

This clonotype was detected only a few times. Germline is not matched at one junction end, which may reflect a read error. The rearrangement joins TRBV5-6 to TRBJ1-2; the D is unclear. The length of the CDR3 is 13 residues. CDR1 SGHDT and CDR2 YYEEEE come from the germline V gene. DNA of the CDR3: TGTGTCAGCACCGATGGGGAGGGTCGGGGCTACACCTTC. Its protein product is CVSTDGEGRGYTF.

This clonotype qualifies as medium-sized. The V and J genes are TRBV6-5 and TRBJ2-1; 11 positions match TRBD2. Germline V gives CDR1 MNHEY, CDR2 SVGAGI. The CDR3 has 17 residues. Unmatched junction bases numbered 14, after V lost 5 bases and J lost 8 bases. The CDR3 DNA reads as TGTGCCAGCAGTCAACCCCTTATAGCGGGAGGGCCTTATGAGCAGTTCTTC. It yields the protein CASSQPLIAGGPYEQFF.

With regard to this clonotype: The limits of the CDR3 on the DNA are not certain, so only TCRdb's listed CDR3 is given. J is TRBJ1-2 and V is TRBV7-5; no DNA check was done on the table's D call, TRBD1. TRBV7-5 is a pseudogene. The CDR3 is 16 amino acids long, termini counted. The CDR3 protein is CISVSEARTGGYGYTF.

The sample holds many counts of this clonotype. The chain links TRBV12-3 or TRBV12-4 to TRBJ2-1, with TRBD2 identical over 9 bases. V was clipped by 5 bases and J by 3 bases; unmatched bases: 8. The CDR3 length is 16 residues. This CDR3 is CASSPEAGGRYNEQFF. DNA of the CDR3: TGTGCCAGCAGTCCTGAAGCGGGAGGTCGCTACAATGAGCAGTTCTTC.

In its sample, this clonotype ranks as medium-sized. This CDR3 reads CASRTGTDAEAFF. CDR3 nucleotides: TGTGCCAGCAGAACCGGGACAGATGCTGAAGCTTTCTTT. The chain couples TRBV7-9 to TRBJ1-1; TRBD1 matches 7 bases. Per the germline V gene, CDR1 is SEHNR and CDR2 is FQNEAQ (reference sequence). After removal of 6 bases from V and 6 bases from J, the junction contained 7 bases not matched to a gene. The CDR3 sequence is 13 residues long.

For the CDR3, the DNA is TGTGCCAGCAGTTTAGGGCCCTATCCGGCTTTCTTT. Translation: CASSLGPYPAFF. The J gene is TRBJ1-1, the V gene TRBV12-3 or TRBV12-4; D not certain. CDR3 length: 12 amino acids. V lost 1 base, J lost 11 bases, and 11 bases lay in between.

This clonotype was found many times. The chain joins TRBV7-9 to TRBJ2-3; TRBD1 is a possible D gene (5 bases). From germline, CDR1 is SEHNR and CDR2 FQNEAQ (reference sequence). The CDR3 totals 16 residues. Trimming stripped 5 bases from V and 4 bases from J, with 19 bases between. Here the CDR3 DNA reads TGTGCCAGCAGCACAAGGGGCTTACCCGTTGCAGATACGCAGTATTTT. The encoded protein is CASSTRGLPVADTQYF.

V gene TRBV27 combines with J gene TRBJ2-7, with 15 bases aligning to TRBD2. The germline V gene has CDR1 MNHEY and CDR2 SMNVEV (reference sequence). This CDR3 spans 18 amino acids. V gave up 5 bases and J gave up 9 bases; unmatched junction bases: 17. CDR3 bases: TGTGCCAGCAGTAAAAGGACTAGCGGGAGGGGATGGGGGGTCGGGCAGTACTTC. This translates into CASSKRTSGRGWGVGQYF.

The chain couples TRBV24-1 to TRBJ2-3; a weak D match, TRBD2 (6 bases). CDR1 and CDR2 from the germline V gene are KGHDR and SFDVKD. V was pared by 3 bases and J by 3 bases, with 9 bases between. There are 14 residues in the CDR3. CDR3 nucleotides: TGTGCCACCAGTGATCCCGGACTAACAGATACGCAGTATTTT. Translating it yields CATSDPGLTDTQYF.

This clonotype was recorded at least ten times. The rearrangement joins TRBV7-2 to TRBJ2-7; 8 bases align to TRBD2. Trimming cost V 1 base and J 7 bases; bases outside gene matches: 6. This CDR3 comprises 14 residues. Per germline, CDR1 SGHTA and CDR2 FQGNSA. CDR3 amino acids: CASSLDSGVVEQYF. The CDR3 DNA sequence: TGTGCCAGCAGCTTAGATAGCGGGGTGGTGGAGCAGTACTTC.

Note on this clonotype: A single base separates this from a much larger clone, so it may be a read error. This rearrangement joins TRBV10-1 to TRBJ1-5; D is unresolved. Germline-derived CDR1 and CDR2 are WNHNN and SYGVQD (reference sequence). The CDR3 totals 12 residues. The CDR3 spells CASSKSYQPQHF. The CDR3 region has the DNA TGCGCCAGCAGTAAGTCGTATCAGCCCCAGCATTTT.